A single T cell receptor (beta chain) is shown here with its context. No antigen is known for it. This sample is part of a study of a mutant IDH1 vaccine in newly diagnosed glioma. Study details: First vaccine doses came 4-6 weeks after radiotherapy alone, or with temozolomide cycles. Treated patients had a mean age of 40.4 years and an approximately 62% male, approximately 38% female split. Patients got radiotherapy, temozolomide, or both beforehand, and most got both.

Regarding time point: week 11, during vaccination. In the vaccine, a single dose held 300 ug of the mutant IDH1 20-mer peptide, along with topical imiquimod. Germline V gives CDR1 SQVTM, CDR2 ANQGSEA. This CDR3 is 16 amino acids long. V was cut by 1 base and J by 0 bases, with 12 bases left in between. The method was immunoSEQ multiplex PCR; TCRdb's version includes in-frame clones alone and lacks a portion of them. The table has over 95,000 clones, roughly 90% seen once. This chain connects TRBV29-1 to TRBJ2-2; TRBD1 or TRBD2 may be the D gene (6 bases each). The sample here was PBMCs, taken from a glioma patient whose treatment included an IDH1 peptide vaccine. The TCR sequence derives from a woman in her forties or fifties with glioma. The CDR3 here is CSVEVRGLTNTGELFF. CDR3 in DNA: TGCAGCGTTGAAGTCCGGGGGCTGACGAACACCGGGGAGCTGTTTTTT.